The rows below give T cell receptor beta chains drawn from one sample of a study of identical twins. TCRdb ran MiXCR on the 5' RACE reads and lists one entry per CDR3 protein. The sample yields about 810,000 distinct CDR3 sequences, more than 9% seen once. This sample also belongs to another study, concerning yellow fever vaccine responses in identical twins.

Specimen: PBMCs. Receptors originate from a woman between 18 and 30 years old in good health. The CDR3 runs from the conserved cysteine through the conserved F or W. Fields, in order: J gene, D gene, clone size, V gene, CDR3 protein, CDR3 DNA. A D gene is named only where the DNA matches it firmly. Expanded clones are given a class, and other clones once, few, many or no size at all.

TRBJ2-5	NA	NA	TRBV20-1	CSARVGITLKETQYF	TGCAGTGCTAGAGTAGGGATCACTTTAAAAGAGACCCAGTACTTC
TRBJ2-1	NA	NA	TRBV12-3/TRBV12-4	CASSLFPTPGEQFF	TGTGCCAGCAGTTTATTCCCCACCCCGGGGGAGCAGTTCTTC
TRBJ1-1	TRBD1	NA	TRBV20-1	CSGDRDHTEAFF	TGCAGTGGTGACAGGGACCACACTGAAGCTTTCTTT
TRBJ1-2	NA	few	TRBV2	CASSWDRSNYGYTF	TGTGCCAGCAGCTGGGACCGTTCTAACTATGGCTACACCTTC
TRBJ2-7	NA	few	TRBV7-9	CASSRAGYEQYF	TGTGCCAGCAGCCGAGCGGGCTACGAGCAGTACTTC
TRBJ1-1	NA	many	TRBV12-3/TRBV12-4	CASSQGFSTEAFF	TGTGCCAGCAGCCAGGGGTTTAGCACTGAAGCTTTCTTT
TRBJ2-6	NA	few	TRBV20-1	CSAQSGANVLTF	TGCAGTGCTCAGTCTGGGGCCAACGTCCTGACTTTC
TRBJ2-5	TRBD2	many	TRBV6-6	CATSGTSSTQYF	TGTGCCACTTCAGGGACTAGCTCAACCCAGTACTTC
TRBJ1-5	TRBD1	few	TRBV28	CASSRQGLNQPQHF	TGTGCCAGCAGCCGACAGGGATTAAATCAGCCCCAGCATTTT
TRBJ2-5	NA	many	TRBV20-1	CSAREGVETQYF	TGCAGTGCCAGGGAGGGGGTAGAGACCCAGTACTTC
TRBJ1-5	NA	many	TRBV12-3/TRBV12-4	CASSFGILSRPQHF	TGTGCCAGCAGTTTTGGAATTTTGAGTCGGCCCCAGCATTTT
TRBJ2-5	TRBD1	NA	TRBV15	CATSREGQKETQYF	TGTGCCACCAGCAGAGAGGGACAGAAAGAGACCCAGTACTTC
TRBJ1-1	TRBD1	NA	TRBV6-1	CASTPDRVNTEAFF	TGTGCCAGCACCCCGGACAGGGTAAACACTGAAGCTTTCTTT
TRBJ1-1	TRBD1	NA	TRBV6-1	CASRGQGTEAFF	TGTGCCAGCAGAGGACAGGGCACTGAAGCTTTCTTT
TRBJ1-3	NA	NA	TRBV6-5	CASSYEGPSGNTIYF	TGTGCCAGCAGTTATGAAGGGCCCTCTGGAAACACCATATATTTT
TRBJ1-1	NA	NA	TRBV6-1	CASSPGWGAEAFF	TGTGCCAGCAGCCCGGGTTGGGGGGCTGAAGCTTTCTTT
TRBJ1-1	TRBD1	few	TRBV13	CASSTRQGVNTEAFF	TGTGCCAGCAGCACCCGACAGGGGGTGAACACTGAAGCTTTCTTT
TRBJ1-1	NA	once	TRBV12-5	CASGGEGNTEAFF	TGTGCTAGTGGTGGGGAAGGGAACACTGAAGCTTTCTTT
TRBJ1-5	TRBD1	few	TRBV27	CASSWTGALNQPQHF	TGTGCCAGCAGTTGGACAGGGGCCCTCAATCAGCCCCAGCATTTT
TRBJ2-1	NA	NA	TRBV10-3	CAIGHPRSSYNEQFF	TGTGCCATCGGTCATCCCCGTAGCTCCTACAATGAGCAGTTCTTC
TRBJ2-3	TRBD2	few	TRBV6-2/TRBV6-3	CASRRSGGPSTDTQYF	TGTGCCAGCAGGAGAAGCGGGGGCCCAAGCACAGATACGCAGTATTTT
TRBJ2-7	NA	NA	TRBV12-3/TRBV12-4	CASSFGTGNYEQYF	TGTGCCAGCAGTTTCGGAACAGGGAACTACGAGCAGTACTTC
TRBJ1-2	NA	NA	TRBV9	CASSVVGTAGYGYTF	TGTGCCAGCAGCGTAGTTGGGACCGCAGGGTATGGCTACACCTTC
TRBJ2-4	TRBD2	NA	TRBV3-1	CASAPGLAGLLHIQYF	TGTGCCAGCGCGCCGGGACTAGCGGGACTATTGCACATTCAGTACTTC
TRBJ2-3	NA	NA	TRBV5-1	CASSLRGGGADTQYF	TGCGCCAGCAGCTTGCGCGGAGGGGGCGCAGATACGCAGTATTTT
TRBJ2-1	TRBD1	NA	TRBV10-2	CASTISGTDNNEQFF	TGCGCCAGCACTATTTCCGGGACAGATAACAATGAGCAGTTCTTC
TRBJ1-5	TRBD1	few	TRBV2	CASRQDRGNQPQHF	TGTGCCAGCAGACAGGACAGGGGTAATCAGCCCCAGCATTTT
TRBJ2-5	TRBD2	NA	TRBV4-1	CASSQDRGLAGGPKQETQYF	TGCGCCAGCAGCCAAGATAGAGGTCTAGCGGGGGGCCCGAAGCAAGAGACCCAGTACTTC
TRBJ2-3	TRBD1	NA	TRBV29-1	CSVGQGRLTDTQYF	TGCAGCGTTGGACAGGGGCGATTGACAGATACGCAGTATTTT
TRBJ2-1	TRBD1	NA	TRBV7-9	CASSLMGQGTQQFF	TGTGCCAGCAGCTTAATGGGACAGGGGACCCAGCAGTTCTTC
TRBJ2-1	NA	few	TRBV20-1	CSGLTGTYNEQFF	TGCAGTGGTTTGACGGGGACCTACAATGAGCAGTTCTTC
TRBJ2-7	NA	many	TRBV5-8	CASGWGQAYEQYF	TGTGCCAGCGGTTGGGGACAAGCCTACGAGCAGTACTTC
TRBJ2-7	TRBD1	NA	TRBV27	CASSSRDRGRGYEQYF	TGTGCCAGCAGTTCCCGGGACAGGGGGCGCGGATACGAGCAGTACTTC
TRBJ2-1	NA	NA	TRBV5-6	CASSLLLTTYNEQFF	TGTGCCAGCAGCTTGTTACTGACGACCTACAATGAGCAGTTCTTC
TRBJ2-1	NA	NA	TRBV28	CASAGTAYNEQFF	TGTGCCAGCGCCGGAACAGCGTACAATGAGCAGTTCTTC
TRBJ2-2	TRBD2	NA	TRBV4-1	CASSQEGTSGGLAANTGELFF	TGCGCCAGCAGCCAAGAGGGGACTAGCGGGGGATTAGCAGCGAACACCGGGGAGCTGTTTTTT
TRBJ2-2	TRBD1	few	TRBV6-9	CARSGQGGYTGELFF	TGTGCCAGGTCCGGACAGGGGGGTTACACCGGGGAGCTGTTTTTT
TRBJ2-7	TRBD2	NA	TRBV7-8	CASSRAPGLPDYEQYF	TGTGCCAGCAGCAGAGCTCCGGGACTACCCGACTACGAGCAGTACTTC
TRBJ2-2	TRBD2	few	TRBV12-3/TRBV12-4	CASSSSGSGTGELFF	TGTGCCAGCAGCTCCTCGGGTAGCGGGACCGGGGAGCTGTTTTTT
TRBJ2-1	NA	few	TRBV20-1	CSAGRGADNEQFF	TGCAGTGCCGGTAGGGGGGCGGACAATGAGCAGTTCTTC
TRBJ2-2	TRBD2	many	TRBV11-2	CASSLVAGSDTGELFF	TGTGCCAGCAGCTTAGTAGCGGGGAGCGACACCGGGGAGCTGTTTTTT
TRBJ2-2	NA	many	TRBV7-9	CASSRDGGPGELFF	TGTGCCAGCAGCCGCGACGGGGGTCCCGGGGAGCTGTTTTTT
TRBJ2-2	NA	NA	TRBV7-6	CASSLARGGELFF	TGTGCCAGCAGCTTAGCGCGGGGCGGGGAGCTGTTTTTT
TRBJ2-3	TRBD2	few	TRBV5-1	CASSLEVAGGGTDTQYF	TGCGCCAGCAGCTTGGAGGTAGCGGGGGGAGGGACAGATACGCAGTATTTT
TRBJ2-7	TRBD1	NA	TRBV2	CASSGVGQSYEQYF	TGTGCCAGCAGTGGGGTGGGACAGTCCTACGAGCAGTACTTC
TRBJ2-3	TRBD2	few	TRBV5-1	CASSLRTSGDTDTQYF	TGCGCCAGCAGCTTACGGACTAGCGGCGACACAGATACGCAGTATTTT
TRBJ1-2	NA	NA	TRBV9	CASSVAGDSYGYTF	TGTGCCAGCAGCGTAGCGGGAGACAGCTATGGCTACACCTTC
TRBJ2-5	NA	few	TRBV7-9	CASSLWIRQDETQYF	TGTGCCAGCAGCTTATGGATCCGGCAGGACGAGACCCAGTACTTC
TRBJ2-2	TRBD2	few	TRBV20-1	CSAERGGRTGELFF	TGCAGTGCCGAGCGGGGGGGCCGAACCGGGGAGCTGTTTTTT
TRBJ1-1	NA	many	TRBV12-3/TRBV12-4	CASSSMGAGARAFF	TGTGCCAGCAGTTCCATGGGGGCAGGGGCGCGAGCTTTCTTT
TRBJ2-3	TRBD2	few	TRBV20-1	CSAMPGLAGASDTQYF	TGCAGTGCCATGCCGGGACTAGCGGGAGCAAGCGATACGCAGTATTTT
TRBJ2-1	TRBD2	NA	TRBV5-1	CAGSLVAGGIKDYNEQFF	TGCGCCGGCAGCTTAGTAGCGGGAGGTATTAAAGATTACAATGAGCAGTTCTTC
TRBJ1-5	NA	few	TRBV2	CASSDRQAHSNQPQHF	TGTGCCAGCAGTGACAGACAGGCTCATAGCAATCAGCCCCAGCATTTT